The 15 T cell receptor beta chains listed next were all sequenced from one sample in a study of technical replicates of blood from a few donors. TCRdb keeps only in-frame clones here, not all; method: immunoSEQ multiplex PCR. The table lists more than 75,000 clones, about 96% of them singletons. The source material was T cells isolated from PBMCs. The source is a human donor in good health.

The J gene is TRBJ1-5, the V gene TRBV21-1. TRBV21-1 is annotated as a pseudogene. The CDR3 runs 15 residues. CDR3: CASSLPLTGNQPQHF. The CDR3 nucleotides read TGTGCCAGCAGTTTACCCCTAACCGGCAATCAGCCCCAGCATTTT.

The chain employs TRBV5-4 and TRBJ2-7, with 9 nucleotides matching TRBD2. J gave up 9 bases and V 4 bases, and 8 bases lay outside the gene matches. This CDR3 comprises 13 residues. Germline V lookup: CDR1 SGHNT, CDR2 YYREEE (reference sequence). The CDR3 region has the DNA TGTGCCAGCAGCCCGGTAGCGGGAGTGGTGCAGTACTTC. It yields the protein CASSPVAGVVQYF.

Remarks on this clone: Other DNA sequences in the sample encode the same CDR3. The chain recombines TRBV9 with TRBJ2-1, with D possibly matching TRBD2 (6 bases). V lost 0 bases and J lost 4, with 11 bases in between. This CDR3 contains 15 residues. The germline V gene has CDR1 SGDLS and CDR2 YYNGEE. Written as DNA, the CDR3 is TGTGCCAGCAGCGTAGGTAATAGCGGTTACAATGAGCAGTTCTTC. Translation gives CASSVGNSGYNEQFF.

The CDR3 sequence is CASSLDTNYGYTF. CDR3 nucleotides: TGCGCCAGCAGCTTGGACACTAACTATGGCTACACCTTC. The V call is TRBV5-1, the J call TRBJ1-2; D is unclear. The CDR3 sequence is 13 residues long. Germline V lookup: CDR1 SGHRS, CDR2 YFSETQ. V was shortened by 0 bases and J by 0 bases, with 3 bases between the two germline ends.

CDR3 in DNA: TGCGCCAGCAGCCAAGATTGGACCCCCGGGACTAGCTTTAATGAGCAGTTCTTC. It yields the protein CASSQDWTPGTSFNEQFF. The chain links TRBV4-3 to TRBJ2-1; TRBD2 matches 9 bases. The CDR3 extends over 18 amino acids. Germline-derived CDR1 and CDR2 are LGHNA and YSLEER. J was trimmed by 7 bases and V by 0 bases; bases with no gene match: 13.

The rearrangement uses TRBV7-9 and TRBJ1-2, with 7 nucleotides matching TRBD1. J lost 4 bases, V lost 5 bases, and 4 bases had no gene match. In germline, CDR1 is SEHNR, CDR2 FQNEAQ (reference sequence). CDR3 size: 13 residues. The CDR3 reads CASSKGQAYGYTF. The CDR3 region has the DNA TGTGCCAGCAGCAAAGGACAGGCCTATGGCTACACCTTC.

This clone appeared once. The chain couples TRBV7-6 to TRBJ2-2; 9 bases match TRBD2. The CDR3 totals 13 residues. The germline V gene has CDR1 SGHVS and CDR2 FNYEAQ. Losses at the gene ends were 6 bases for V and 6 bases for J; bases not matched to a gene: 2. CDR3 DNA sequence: TGTGCCAGCAGTAGCGGGAGAGCCGGGGAGCTGTTTTTT. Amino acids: CASSSGRAGELFF.

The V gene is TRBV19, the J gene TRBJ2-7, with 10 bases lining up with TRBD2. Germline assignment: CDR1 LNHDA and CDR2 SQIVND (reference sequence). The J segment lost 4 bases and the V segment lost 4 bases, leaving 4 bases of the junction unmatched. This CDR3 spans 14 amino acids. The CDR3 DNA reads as TGTGCCAGTAGTACCCTAGCGGGAGCTTACGAGCAGTACTTC. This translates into CASSTLAGAYEQYF.

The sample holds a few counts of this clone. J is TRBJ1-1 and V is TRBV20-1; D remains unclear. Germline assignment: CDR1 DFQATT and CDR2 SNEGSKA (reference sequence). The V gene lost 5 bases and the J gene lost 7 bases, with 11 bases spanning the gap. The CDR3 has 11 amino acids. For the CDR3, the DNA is TGCAGTGCTGAACAAGTTCGTGAAGCTTTCTTT. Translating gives CSAEQVREAFF.

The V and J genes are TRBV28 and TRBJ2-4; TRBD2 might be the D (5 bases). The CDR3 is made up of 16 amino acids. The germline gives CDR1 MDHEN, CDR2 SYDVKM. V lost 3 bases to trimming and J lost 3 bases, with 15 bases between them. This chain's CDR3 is CASSFEGEGIKNIQYF. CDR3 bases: TGTGCCAGCAGTTTCGAGGGAGAAGGAATCAAAAACATTCAGTACTTC.

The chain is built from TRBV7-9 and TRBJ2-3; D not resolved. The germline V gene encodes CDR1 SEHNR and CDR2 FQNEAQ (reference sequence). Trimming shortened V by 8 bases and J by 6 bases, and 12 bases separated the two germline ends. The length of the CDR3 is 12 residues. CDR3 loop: CASFLVPDTQYF. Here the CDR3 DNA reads TGTGCCAGCTTCCTCGTTCCGGATACGCAGTATTTT.

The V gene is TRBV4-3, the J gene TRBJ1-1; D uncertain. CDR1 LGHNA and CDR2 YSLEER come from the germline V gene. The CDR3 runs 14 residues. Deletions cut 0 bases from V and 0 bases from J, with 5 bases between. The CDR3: CASSQDPMNTEAFF. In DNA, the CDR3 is TGCGCCAGCAGCCAAGATCCAATGAACACTGAAGCTTTCTTT.

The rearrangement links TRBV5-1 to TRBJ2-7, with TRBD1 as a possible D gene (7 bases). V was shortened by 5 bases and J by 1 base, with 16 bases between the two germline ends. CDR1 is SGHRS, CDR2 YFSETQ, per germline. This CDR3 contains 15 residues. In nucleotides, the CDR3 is TGCGCCAGCAGTTTACGCGGGACAGAGTCCTACGAGCAGTACTTC. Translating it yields CASSLRGTESYEQYF.

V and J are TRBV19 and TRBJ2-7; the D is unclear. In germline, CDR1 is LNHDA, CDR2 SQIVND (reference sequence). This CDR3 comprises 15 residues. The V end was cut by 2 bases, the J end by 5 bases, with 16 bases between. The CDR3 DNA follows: TGTGCCAGTAGTATACTGGCGGAAGGCCTCCACGAGCAGTACTTC. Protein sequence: CASSILAEGLHEQYF.

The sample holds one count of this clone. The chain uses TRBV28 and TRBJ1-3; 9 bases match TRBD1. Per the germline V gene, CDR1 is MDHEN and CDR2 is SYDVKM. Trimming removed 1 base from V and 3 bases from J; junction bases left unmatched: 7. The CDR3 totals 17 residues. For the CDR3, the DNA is TGTGCCAGCAGTTTATCCAGGACAGGGGAAAGTGGAAACACCATATATTTT. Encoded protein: CASSLSRTGESGNTIYF.